Following are 26 T cell receptor beta chains from one sample sequenced in a study of blood T cell repertoires in COVID-19. Clones were sequenced by immunoSEQ multiplex PCR, and TCRdb holds only the in-frame ones, with some missing. The table lists about 250,000 clones, approximately 83% of them singletons, with roughly 10% in the top ten. Sequenced sample: peripheral blood. Receptors originate from a man aged 80 or over with acute or convalescent COVID-19.

V is TRBV3-1 (or the pseudogene TRBV3-2) and J is TRBJ1-6; D not resolved. The CDR3 totals 13 residues. The germline V gene has CDR1 LGHDT and CDR2 YNNKEL (reference sequence). V was pared by 4 bases and J by 5 bases, with 6 bases between. The CDR3: CASSPRDNSPLHF. Written as DNA, the CDR3 is TGTGCCAGCAGCCCCCGGGATAATTCACCCCTCCACTTT.

This chain links TRBV3-1 (or the pseudogene TRBV3-2) with TRBJ1-3; TRBD1 agrees at 8 bases. Trimming at V came to 4 bases and at J to 4 bases, leaving 9 bases not matched to a gene. This CDR3 region has 16 residues. CDR1 LGHDT and CDR2 YNNKEL come from the germline V gene (reference sequence). The CDR3 protein is CASSLGQGLVGNTIYF. The CDR3 DNA reads TGTGCCAGCAGCCTAGGACAGGGTTTGGTCGGAAACACCATATATTTT.

This clone was recorded once. The chain couples TRBV9 to TRBJ2-1; D call uncertain. CDR3 length: 14 amino acids. Germline assignment: CDR1 SGDLS and CDR2 YYNGEE. V was pared by 0 bases and J by 2 bases, with 6 bases between. CDR3 sequence (DNA): TGTGCCAGCAGCGTAGGTGACACCTACAATGAGCAGTTCTTC. Translated, it gives CASSVGDTYNEQFF.

This clone appeared a single time. The rearrangement joins TRBV12-5 to TRBJ2-1; possible D gene TRBD1, 5 bases. Germline CDR1 and CDR2: LGHNT and FRNRAP. The ends were cut back, 3 bases at V and 0 bases at J, with 12 bases in the middle. The CDR3 covers 16 residues. The DNA of the CDR3 is TGTGCTAGTGGTTTAAGGGGCAGGAGCTCCTACAATGAGCAGTTCTTC. Amino acid sequence: CASGLRGRSSYNEQFF.

This chain links TRBV2 with TRBJ1-5; D possibly corresponds to TRBD1 (6 bases). Between the trimmed V and J ends, which lost 6 bases and 6 bases, there was a span of 12 bases. The CDR3 sequence is 13 residues long. Germline CDR1 is SNHLY and CDR2 is FYNNEI. The CDR3: CASSYREGQPQHF. Written as DNA, the CDR3 is TGTGCCAGCAGCTACAGGGAGGGTCAGCCCCAGCATTTT.

The chain has TRBV5-1 and TRBJ1-3; TRBD1 might be the D (5 bases). V was pared by 4 bases and J by 0 bases, with 8 bases between. Germline CDR1 reads SGHRS; CDR2 reads YFSETQ. This CDR3 spans 14 amino acids. The DNA of the CDR3 is TGCGCCAGCAGCAGTCAGGGCTCTGGAAACACCATATATTTT. It is translated as CASSSQGSGNTIYF.

This clone was seen a handful of times. This sequence joins TRBV4-1 and TRBJ1-5; 8 bases map to TRBD1. There are 15 residues in the CDR3. Germline lookup yields CDR1 MGHRA and CDR2 YSYEKL. The junction had 8 bases not matched to a gene; V was cut back by 4 bases and J by 6 bases. For the CDR3, the DNA is TGCGCCAGCAGCCGGATCCAGGGGGCTGGTCAGCCCCAGCATTTT. This codes for CASSRIQGAGQPQHF.

V and J are TRBV6-5 and TRBJ2-7, with 9 bases aligning to TRBD1. This CDR3 is 14 amino acids long. The J segment lost 2 bases and the V segment lost 5 bases, leaving 4 bases of the junction unmatched. Per the germline V gene, CDR1 is MNHEY and CDR2 is SVGAGI. CDR3 DNA sequence: TGTGCCAGCAGTCGGACAGGGGTCGCCTACGAGCAGTACTTC. As protein: CASSRTGVAYEQYF.

This clone was seen only a few times. The chain recombines TRBV12-5 with TRBJ2-6, with D possibly being TRBD1 (6 bases). This CDR3 has 14 residues. The ends were cut back, 5 bases at V and 2 bases at J, with 7 bases in the middle. Germline V gives CDR1 LGHNT, CDR2 FRNRAP. DNA of the CDR3: TGTGCTAGTGGTCCAGGGGCTGGGGCCAACGTCCTGACTTTC. As protein: CASGPGAGANVLTF.

This chain connects TRBV6-5 to TRBJ2-7; TRBD2 is a possible D gene (7 bases). CDR1 is MNHEY, CDR2 SVGAGI, per germline. With 7 bases removed from V and 4 bases from J, the gap between germline ends came to 17 bases. The CDR3 spans 14 residues. The CDR3 protein is CASIDRGGGYEQYF. CDR3 in DNA: TGTGCCAGCATCGATCGGGGAGGGGGATACGAGCAGTACTTC.

The V call is TRBV18, the J call TRBJ2-3; TRBD2 matches at 8 bases. Germline trimming cut 1 base from V and 5 bases from J; bases unmatched to any gene: 14. The CDR3 is 18 amino acids. Germline V CDR1 and CDR2: KGHSH, LQKENI. The CDR3 region has the DNA TGTGCCAGCTCACCACAATCTCGGCTCGGGAGGGCTAAAGATACGCAGTATTTT. Protein product: CASSPQSRLGRAKDTQYF.

This rearrangement joins TRBV24-1 to TRBJ2-3; weak D call: TRBD1 (6 bases). The V end was cut by 7 bases, the J end by 5 bases, with 24 bases between. The CDR3 length is 17 residues. Germline V gives CDR1 KGHDR, CDR2 SFDVKD. In DNA, the CDR3 is TGTGCCACCAGAAGTCCCGGGACACCGGGCTACCTAGATACGCAGTATTTT. It translates to CATRSPGTPGYLDTQYF.

V is TRBV18 and J is TRBJ2-3, with D perhaps matching TRBD1 (7 bases). Germline lookup yields CDR1 KGHSH and CDR2 LQKENI. V shed 5 bases and J shed 7 bases, with 16 bases lying between them. The CDR3 consists of 14 residues. In nucleotides, the CDR3 is TGTGCCAGCTCATCCCCGCCAGGGGGGCATACGCAGTATTTT. This sequence encodes CASSSPPGGHTQYF. Full variable domain (missing parts from reference TRBV18 and TRBJ2-3): NAGVMQNPRHLVRRRGQEARLRCSPMKGHSHVYWYRQLPEEGLKFMVYLQKENIIDESGMPKERFSAEFPKEGPSILRIQQVVRGDSAAYFCASSSPPGGHTQYFGPGTRLTVL.

This clone was recorded once. The V gene is TRBV5-1, the J gene TRBJ2-3; 8 bases line up with TRBD1. J was trimmed by 3 bases and V by 1 base; bases with no gene match: 7. Per the germline V gene, CDR1 is SGHRS and CDR2 is YFSETQ. The CDR3 extends over 16 amino acids. The CDR3 reads CASSLLTGGRTDTQYF. As DNA, the CDR3 is TGCGCCAGCAGCTTGCTAACAGGGGGGAGGACAGATACGCAGTATTTT.

V usage is TRBV3-1 (or the pseudogene TRBV3-2) and J usage is TRBJ2-7; TRBD1 agrees at 8 bases. The CDR3 covers 11 residues. Per the germline V gene, CDR1 is LGHDT and CDR2 is YNNKEL (reference sequence). V shed 1 base and J 11 bases; nucleotides not matched to a gene: 1. This CDR3 reads CASSQGGQEYF. The DNA for the CDR3 is TGTGCCAGCAGCCAAGGGGGACAGGAGTACTTC.

The chain combines TRBV5-1 with TRBJ2-7; maybe TRBD1 (5 bases). CDR3 length equals 15 residues. From germline, CDR1 is SGHRS and CDR2 YFSETQ. V was shortened by 1 base and J by 4 bases, with 15 bases between the two germline ends. The CDR3 bases are TGCGCCAGCAGCTTGACCGTCCAGGGTGGATACGAGCAGTACTTC. Encoded protein: CASSLTVQGGYEQYF.

V usage is TRBV2 and J usage is TRBJ2-5; the D is unclear. The germline V gene encodes CDR1 SNHLY and CDR2 FYNNEI. V was clipped by 4 bases and J by 5 bases, with 11 bases between them. The CDR3 spans 13 residues. The CDR3 here is CASSVYHRETQYF. DNA for the CDR3: TGTGCCAGCAGTGTATACCACCGGGAGACCCAGTACTTC.

This clone has just one count. The J gene is TRBJ1-1, the V gene TRBV11-2, with 7 bases lining up with TRBD1. This CDR3 is 16 amino acids long. The germline V gene has CDR1 SGHAT and CDR2 FQNNGV. J gave up 4 bases and V 1 base, and 9 bases lay outside the gene matches. CDR3 in amino acids: CASSLGRGQGSTEAFF. In DNA, the CDR3 is TGTGCCAGCAGCTTAGGTAGGGGGCAGGGGAGCACTGAAGCTTTCTTT.

The chain recombines TRBV9 with TRBJ2-7, with 8 positions matching TRBD1. The CDR3 consists of 13 residues. Germline V gene data show CDR1 as SGDLS and CDR2 as YYNGEE. Germline trimming cut 2 bases from V and 6 bases from J; bases unmatched to any gene: 4. In DNA form, the CDR3 reads TGTGCCAGCAGCGTCCAGGGGGCGAGCGAGCAGTACTTC. Protein sequence: CASSVQGASEQYF.

The V call is TRBV18, the J call TRBJ2-4, with a weak D call TRBD2 (6 bases). This CDR3 spans 16 amino acids. The germline gives CDR1 KGHSH, CDR2 LQKENI. V dropped 2 bases and J dropped 0 bases, with 11 bases sitting between them. CDR3 protein: CASSPAGGIAKNIQYF. The CDR3, as DNA: TGTGCCAGCTCACCAGCCGGGGGAATAGCCAAAAACATTCAGTACTTC. Looking up the rest from reference TRBV18 and TRBJ2-4 gives the full variable domain: NAGVMQNPRHLVRRRGQEARLRCSPMKGHSHVYWYRQLPEEGLKFMVYLQKENIIDESGMPKERFSAEFPKEGPSILRIQQVVRGDSAAYFCASSPAGGIAKNIQYFGAGTRLSVL.

The chain has TRBV24-1 and TRBJ2-2, with 10 bases aligning to TRBD1. V shed 4 bases and J 4 bases; nucleotides not matched to a gene: 5. Per germline, CDR1 KGHDR and CDR2 SFDVKD. The CDR3 runs 16 residues. In DNA, the CDR3 is TGTGCCACCAGTGACCCGGGACAGGGGAGCACCGGGGAGCTGTTTTTT. It specifies CATSDPGQGSTGELFF.

The V call is TRBV5-1, the J call TRBJ2-3; 11 bases fit TRBD2. V shed 1 base and J 7 bases; nucleotides not matched to a gene: 14. The length of the CDR3 is 18 residues. Looked up from germline, CDR1 is SGHRS and CDR2 is YFSETQ. CDR3 amino acids: CASSLTLAGASGRNTQYF. The CDR3 region has the DNA TGCGCCAGCAGCTTGACTTTAGCTGGGGCTAGCGGGAGGAATACGCAGTATTTT.

The V and J genes are TRBV5-1 and TRBJ2-6; 7 positions match TRBD1. V was pared by 2 bases and J by 2 bases, with 1 base of the junction left unmatched. Germline CDR1 reads SGHRS; CDR2 reads YFSETQ. The CDR3 spans 15 residues. In DNA form, the CDR3 reads TGCGCCAGCAGCTTTGGACAGGCTGGGGCCAACGTCCTGACTTTC. It specifies CASSFGQAGANVLTF.

The chain carries TRBV10-2 and TRBJ1-2; D possibly corresponds to TRBD1 (6 bases). The CDR3 runs to 16 residues. V was shortened by 4 bases and J by 3 bases, with 18 bases between the two germline ends. CDR1 WSHSY and CDR2 SAAADI come from the germline V gene. The CDR3 region is CASSVRTQGMDYGYTF. The CDR3 bases are TGCGCCAGCAGTGTAAGAACACAGGGTATGGACTATGGCTACACCTTC.

The CDR3 DNA reads TGTGCCAGCAGGGTCGCGGGGCTACACACTGAAGCTTTCTTT. Amino acid sequence: CASRVAGLHTEAFF. The J gene is TRBJ1-1, the V gene TRBV27; D might be TRBD1 (5 bases). The CDR3 has 14 residues. In germline, CDR1 is MNHEY, CDR2 SMNVEV (reference sequence). Trimming cost V 6 bases and J 3 bases, with 14 bases left between them.

This clone has more than one count but fewer than ten. CDR3 nucleotides: TGCGCCAGCAGCCCCGGGACAGCTTTCACCGGGGAGCTGTTTTTT. Translated, it gives CASSPGTAFTGELFF. V is TRBV5-1 and J is TRBJ2-2, with 7 bases aligning to TRBD1. This CDR3 is built from 15 residues. The junction had 7 bases not matched to a gene; V was cut back by 4 bases and J by 4 bases. In germline, CDR1 is SGHRS, CDR2 YFSETQ.